This T cell receptor (beta chain) was sequenced during a study of blood T cell repertoires in COVID-19. Overall study: Samples taken during acute and convalescent COVID-19 were collected in the United States, Italy and Spain. Sources were T cells, B-cell-depleted T cells, or PBMCs; the material itself was cDNA or gDNA.

This clone was seen once. The CDR3 sequence is 12 residues long. Germline V gene sequence: CDR1 GTSNPN, CDR2 SVGIG (reference sequence). The V and J ends lost 1 base and 3 bases respectively, with 7 bases between them. Under the authors' procedure: The authors estimated nucleated cell counts from reference gene primer amplification. Some clones are missing from TCRdb's copy, which holds only in-frame ones; the method was immunoSEQ multiplex PCR. For V, J and clone size, that table is used; D and trimming come from the DNA. The table shows a few hundred thousand clones, with 65% to 90% occurring only once.

The sequencing sample was made of peripheral blood. The receptor was derived from a human donor in a cohort sampled during active COVID-19. The chain links TRBV30 to TRBJ2-7, with TRBD1 as a possible D gene (5 bases). The CDR3 loop reads CAWSDRFYEQYF. The DNA of the CDR3 is TGTGCCTGGAGTGACAGGTTCTACGAGCAGTACTTC. The variable domain in full, with the rest retrieved from reference TRBV30 and TRBJ2-7, is SQTIHQWPATLVQPVGSPLSLECTVEGTSNPNLYWYRQAAGRGLQLLFYSVGIGQISSEVPQNLSASRPQDRQFILSSKKLLLSDSGFYLCAWSDRFYEQYFGPGTRLTVT.